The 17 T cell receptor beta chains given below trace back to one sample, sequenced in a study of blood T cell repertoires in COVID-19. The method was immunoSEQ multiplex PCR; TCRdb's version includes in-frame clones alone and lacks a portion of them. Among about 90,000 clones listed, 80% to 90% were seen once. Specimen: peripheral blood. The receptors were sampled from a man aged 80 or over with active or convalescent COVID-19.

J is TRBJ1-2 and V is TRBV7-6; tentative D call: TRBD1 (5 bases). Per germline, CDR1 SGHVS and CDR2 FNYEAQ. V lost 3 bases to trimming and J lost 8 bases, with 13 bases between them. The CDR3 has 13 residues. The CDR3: CASSLGLEEGYTF. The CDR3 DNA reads TGTGCCAGCAGCTTGGGACTGGAGGAAGGCTACACCTTC.

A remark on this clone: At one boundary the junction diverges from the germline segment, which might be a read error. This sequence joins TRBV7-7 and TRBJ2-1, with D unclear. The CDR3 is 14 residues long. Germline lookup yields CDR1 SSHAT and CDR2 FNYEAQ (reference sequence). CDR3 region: CASSLDHSATEQFF. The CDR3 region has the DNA TGTGCTAGCAGCTTAGATCATTCAGCGACCGAGCAGTTCTTC.

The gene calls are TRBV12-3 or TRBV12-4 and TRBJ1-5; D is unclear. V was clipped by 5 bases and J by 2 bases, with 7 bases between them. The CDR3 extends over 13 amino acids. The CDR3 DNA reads TGTGCCAGCAGTCCCGGGGGCAATCAGCCCCAGCATTTT. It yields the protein CASSPGGNQPQHF.

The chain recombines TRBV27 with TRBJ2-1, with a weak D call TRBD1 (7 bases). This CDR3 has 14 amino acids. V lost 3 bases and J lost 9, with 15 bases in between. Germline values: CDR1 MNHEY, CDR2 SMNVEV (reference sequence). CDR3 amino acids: CASSLMKQGGEQFF. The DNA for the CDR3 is TGTGCCAGCAGTTTGATGAAGCAGGGGGGTGAGCAGTTCTTC.

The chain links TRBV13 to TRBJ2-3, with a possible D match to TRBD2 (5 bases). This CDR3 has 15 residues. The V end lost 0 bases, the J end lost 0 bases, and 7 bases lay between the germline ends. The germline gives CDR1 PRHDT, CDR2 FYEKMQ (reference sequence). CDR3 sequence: CASSLGRTSTDTQYF. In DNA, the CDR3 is TGTGCCAGCAGCTTAGGCAGGACTAGCACAGATACGCAGTATTTT.

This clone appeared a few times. The CDR3 nucleotides are TGCAGTCAGGGCTGGCTTGACGAGCAGTACTTC. Translating gives CSQGWLDEQYF. The genes are TRBV20-1 and TRBJ2-7, with D tentatively TRBD1 (5 bases). Germline-derived CDR1 and CDR2 are DFQATT and SNEGSKA (reference sequence). The CDR3 length is 11 residues. Trimming cost V 8 bases and J 5 bases, with 13 bases left between them.

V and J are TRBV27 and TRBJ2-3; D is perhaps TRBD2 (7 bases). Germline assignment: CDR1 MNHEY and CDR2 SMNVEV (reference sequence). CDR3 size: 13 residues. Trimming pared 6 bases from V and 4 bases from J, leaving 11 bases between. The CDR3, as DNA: TGTGCCAGCAGCTGGGGGGGCCCAGATACGCAGTATTTT. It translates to CASSWGGPDTQYF.

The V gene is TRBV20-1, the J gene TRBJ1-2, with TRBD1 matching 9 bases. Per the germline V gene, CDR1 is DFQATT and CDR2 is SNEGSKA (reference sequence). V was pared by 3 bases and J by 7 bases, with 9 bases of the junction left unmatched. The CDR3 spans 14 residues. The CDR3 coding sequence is TGCAGTGCTAGTCGACAGGGGGAGGCCGCTGGCTACACCTTC. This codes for CSASRQGEAAGYTF.

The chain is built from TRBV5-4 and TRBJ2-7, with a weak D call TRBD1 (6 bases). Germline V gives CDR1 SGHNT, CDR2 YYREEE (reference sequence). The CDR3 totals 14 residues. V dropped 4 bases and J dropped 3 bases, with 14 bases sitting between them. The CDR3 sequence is CASSRKTGNYEQYF. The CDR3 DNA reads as TGTGCCAGCAGCCGCAAGACAGGTAACTACGAGCAGTACTTC.

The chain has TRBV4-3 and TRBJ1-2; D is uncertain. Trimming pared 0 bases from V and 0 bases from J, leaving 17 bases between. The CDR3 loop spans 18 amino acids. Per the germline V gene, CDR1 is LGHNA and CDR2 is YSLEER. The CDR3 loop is CASSQDLSRSGTNYGYTF. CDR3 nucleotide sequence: TGCGCCAGCAGCCAAGATCTTAGCAGGTCGGGGACTAACTATGGCTACACCTTC.

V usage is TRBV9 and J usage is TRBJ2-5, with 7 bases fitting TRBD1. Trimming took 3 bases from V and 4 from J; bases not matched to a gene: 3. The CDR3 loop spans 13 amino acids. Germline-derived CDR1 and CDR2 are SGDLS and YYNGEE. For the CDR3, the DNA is TGTGCCAGCAGCGGGGGACAGTCAGAGACCCAGTACTTC. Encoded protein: CASSGGQSETQYF.

The CDR3 nucleotides read TGTGCCAGCAGTTTACCCGGACTAGCGGGCCTCAATGAGCAGTTCTTC. Its translation: CASSLPGLAGLNEQFF. This chain connects TRBV28 to TRBJ2-1; TRBD2 agrees at 11 bases. This CDR3 contains 16 residues. Germline lookup yields CDR1 MDHEN and CDR2 SYDVKM. The trim removed 2 bases at V and 6 bases at J, leaving 6 bases unmatched. Supplemented by reference TRBV28 and TRBJ2-1, the full variable domain reads DVKVTQSSRYLVKRTGEKVFLECVQDMDHENMFWYRQDPGLGLRLIYFSYDVKMKEKGDIPEGYSVSREKKERFSLILESASTNQTSMYLCASSLPGLAGLNEQFFGPGTRLTVL.

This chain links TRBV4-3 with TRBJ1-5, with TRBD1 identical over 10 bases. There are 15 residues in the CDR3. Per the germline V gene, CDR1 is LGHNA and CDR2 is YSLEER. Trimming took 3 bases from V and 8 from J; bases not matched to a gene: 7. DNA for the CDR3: TGCGCCAGCAGCCAGGACAGGGGGTGGGAAAAGCCCCAGCATTTT. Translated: CASSQDRGWEKPQHF.

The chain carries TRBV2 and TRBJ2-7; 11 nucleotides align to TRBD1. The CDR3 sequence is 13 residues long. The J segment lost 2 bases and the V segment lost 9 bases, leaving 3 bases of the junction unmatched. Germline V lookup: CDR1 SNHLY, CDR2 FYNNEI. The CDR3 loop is CASGTGGAYEQYF. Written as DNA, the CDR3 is TGTGCCAGTGGGACAGGGGGAGCCTACGAGCAGTACTTC.

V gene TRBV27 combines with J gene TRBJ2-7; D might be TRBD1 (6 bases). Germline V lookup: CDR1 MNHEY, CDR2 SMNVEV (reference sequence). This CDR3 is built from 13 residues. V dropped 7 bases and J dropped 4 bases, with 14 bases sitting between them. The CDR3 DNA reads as TGTGCCAGCACTGGGGCAGGGGATTACGAGCAGTACTTC. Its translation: CASTGAGDYEQYF.

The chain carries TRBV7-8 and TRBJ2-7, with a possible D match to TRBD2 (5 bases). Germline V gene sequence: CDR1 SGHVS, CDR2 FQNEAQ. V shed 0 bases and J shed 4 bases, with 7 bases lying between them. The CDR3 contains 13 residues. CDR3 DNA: TGTGCCAGCAGCTTAGCGCCGGGGTACGAGCAGTACTTC. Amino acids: CASSLAPGYEQYF.

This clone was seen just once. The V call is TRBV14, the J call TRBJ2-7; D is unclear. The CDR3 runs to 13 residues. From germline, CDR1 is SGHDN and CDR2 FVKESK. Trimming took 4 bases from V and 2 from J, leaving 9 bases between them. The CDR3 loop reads CASSLQTTYEQYF. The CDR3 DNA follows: TGTGCCAGCAGCCTACAAACCACCTACGAGCAGTACTTC.